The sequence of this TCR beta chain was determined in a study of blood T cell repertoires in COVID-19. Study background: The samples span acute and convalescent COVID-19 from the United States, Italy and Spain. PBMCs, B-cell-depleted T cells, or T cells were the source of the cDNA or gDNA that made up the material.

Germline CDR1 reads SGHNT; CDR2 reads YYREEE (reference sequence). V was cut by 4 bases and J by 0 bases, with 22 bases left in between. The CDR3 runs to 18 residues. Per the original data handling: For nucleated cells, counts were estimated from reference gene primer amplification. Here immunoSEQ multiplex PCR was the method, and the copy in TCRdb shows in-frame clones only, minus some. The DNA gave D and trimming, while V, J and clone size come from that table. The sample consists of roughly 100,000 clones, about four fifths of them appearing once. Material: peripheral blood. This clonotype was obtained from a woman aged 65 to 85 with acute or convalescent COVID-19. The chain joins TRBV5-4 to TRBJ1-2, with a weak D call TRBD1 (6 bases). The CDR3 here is CASSGPGAYTVANYGYTF. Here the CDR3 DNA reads TGTGCCAGCAGCGGACCAGGGGCGTACACGGTAGCTAACTATGGCTACACCTTC.